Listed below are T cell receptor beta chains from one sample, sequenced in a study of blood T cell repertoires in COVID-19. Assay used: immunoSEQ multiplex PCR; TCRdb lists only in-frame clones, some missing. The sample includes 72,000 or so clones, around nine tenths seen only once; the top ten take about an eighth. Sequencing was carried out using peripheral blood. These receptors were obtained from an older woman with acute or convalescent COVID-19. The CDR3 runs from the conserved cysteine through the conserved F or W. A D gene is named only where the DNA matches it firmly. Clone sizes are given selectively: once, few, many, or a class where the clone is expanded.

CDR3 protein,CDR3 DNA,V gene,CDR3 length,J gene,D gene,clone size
CASNEGGFSQETQYF,TGCGCCAGCAATGAGGGGGGGTTCTCACAAGAGACCCAGTACTTC,TRBV5-1,15,TRBJ2-5,NA,NA
CASSPRTSATYEQYF,TGTGCCAGCAGCCCTCGGACTAGCGCAACCTACGAGCAGTACTTC,TRBV9,15,TRBJ2-7,TRBD2,NA
CASSPLRGGEVEQFF,TGTGCCAGCAGCCCCCTCCGCGGGGGGGAGGTTGAGCAGTTCTTC,TRBV11-2,15,TRBJ2-1,TRBD2,once
CASSIRQGIGELFF,TGTGCCAGTAGTATCAGGCAGGGAATCGGGGAGCTGTTTTTT,TRBV19,14,TRBJ2-2,NA,NA
CASSPRDSDNTGELFF,TGTGCCAGCAGCCCGCGGGACAGTGACAACACCGGGGAGCTGTTTTTT,TRBV7-9,16,TRBJ2-2,NA,few
CASSFLTGHTGELFF,TGTGCCAGCAGTTTCTTGACAGGGCACACCGGGGAGCTGTTTTTT,TRBV28,15,TRBJ2-2,TRBD1,NA
CASSASSGTGDYLPQHF,TGTGCCAGCAGTGCCTCATCCGGGACAGGGGATTATTTGCCCCAGCATTTT,TRBV25-1,17,TRBJ1-5,TRBD1,NA
CASSQDGTGGRYYEQYF,TGCGCCAGCAGCCAAGATGGGACGGGGGGCCGGTACTACGAGCAGTACTTC,TRBV4-1,17,TRBJ2-7,NA,NA
CAIGEGRNNSPLHF,TGTGCCATTGGGGAGGGAAGAAATAATTCACCCCTCCACTTT,TRBV19,14,TRBJ1-6,NA,NA
CARGFRDRGRNEQFF,TGCGCCAGGGGATTCCGGGACAGGGGGCGAAATGAGCAGTTCTTC,TRBV10-1,15,TRBJ2-1,TRBD1,NA
CASSPQEGAGNTIYF,TGTGCCAGCAGCCCCCAAGAGGGGGCTGGAAACACCATATATTTT,TRBV14,15,TRBJ1-3,NA,NA
CASRPSGGGYTQYF,TGTGCCAGCAGGCCTAGCGGGGGGGGGTATACGCAGTATTTT,TRBV6-5,14,TRBJ2-3,TRBD2,NA
CASRGLGRGVNTEAFF,TGTGCCAGCAGGGGGTTGGGGAGGGGCGTGAACACTGAAGCTTTCTTT,TRBV27,16,TRBJ1-1,NA,NA
CASSVEFNSPLHF,TGTGCCAGCAGCGTTGAGTTTAATTCACCCCTCCACTTT,TRBV9,13,TRBJ1-6,NA,NA
CASSLGQGARNEQFF,TGTGCCAGCAGCTTGGGACAGGGGGCGCGTAATGAGCAGTTCTTC,TRBV7-3,15,TRBJ2-1,TRBD1,NA
CASSEGRSGSEQFF,TGTGCCAGCAGTGAGGGGCGGAGCGGGAGTGAGCAGTTCTTC,TRBV2,14,TRBJ2-1,TRBD2,NA
CASSPRPREALHF,TGTGCCAGCTCACCTCGGCCCAGGGAGGCCCTCCACTTT,TRBV18,13,TRBJ1-6,NA,once
CASSQQETQYF,TGCGCCAGCAGCCAACAAGAGACCCAGTACTTC,TRBV5-1,11,TRBJ2-5,NA,NA
CASSPLAGGRGETQYF,TGTGCCAGCAGCCCCCTAGCGGGGGGGCGGGGGGAGACCCAGTACTTC,TRBV28,16,TRBJ2-5,TRBD2,NA
CASSLVGRGKNTEAFF,TGTGCCAGCAGCTTAGTGGGTCGGGGAAAGAACACTGAAGCTTTCTTT,TRBV7-2,16,TRBJ1-1,NA,NA
CASSFRTLVRYNEQFF,TGTGCCAGCAGCTTCCGAACCCTGGTCAGATACAATGAGCAGTTCTTC,TRBV3-1/TRBV3-2,16,TRBJ2-1,NA,few
CASSLDRGQTYGYTF,TGTGCCAGCAGCTTAGACAGGGGACAAACTTATGGCTACACCTTC,TRBV5-4,15,TRBJ1-2,TRBD1,NA
CASSLGDREAFF,TGTGCCAGCAGCCTGGGCGACAGGGAAGCTTTCTTT,TRBV3-1/TRBV3-2,12,TRBJ1-1,NA,NA
CASSTGTSGDIYEQYF,TGCGCCAGCAGCACGGGGACTAGCGGGGACATCTACGAGCAGTACTTC,TRBV5-1,16,TRBJ2-7,TRBD2,NA
CASSLAGTRQETQYF,TGTGCCAGCAGCTTGGCCGGGACTAGACAAGAGACCCAGTACTTC,TRBV5-4,15,TRBJ2-5,TRBD2,NA
CASSRASTNTEAFF,TGCGCCAGCAGCCGGGCCAGTACGAACACTGAAGCTTTCTTT,TRBV4-1,14,TRBJ1-1,NA,few
CASSIQGSTEAFF,TGTGCCAGTAGTATTCAGGGCTCCACTGAAGCTTTCTTT,TRBV19,13,TRBJ1-1,NA,few
CASSLDKRSRQETQYF,TGCGCCAGCAGCTTGGATAAGCGGAGCCGCCAAGAGACCCAGTACTTC,TRBV5-1,16,TRBJ2-5,NA,NA
CASSLGGGQGETQYF,TGTGCCAGCAGCTTAGGCGGGGGGCAAGGAGAGACCCAGTACTTC,TRBV5-4,15,TRBJ2-5,TRBD2,NA
CASSLAAGGFTDTQYF,TGCGCCAGCAGCTTGGCCGCAGGGGGTTTCACAGATACGCAGTATTTT,TRBV5-1,16,TRBJ2-3,TRBD1,NA
CASSYGTYQPQHF,TGTGCCAGCAGTTACGGTACTTATCAGCCCCAGCATTTT,TRBV6-5,13,TRBJ1-5,NA,NA
CASSQSKTGQDNTGELFF,TGCGCCAGCAGTCAATCCAAGACGGGACAGGACAACACCGGGGAGCTGTTTTTT,TRBV23-1,18,TRBJ2-2,TRBD1,once
CASSCTRCYGYTF,TGTGCCAGCAGCTGCACTCGTTGTTATGGCTACACCTTC,TRBV11-3,13,TRBJ1-2,NA,few
CASSGGTGDTQYF,TGCGCCAGCAGCGGGGGGACTGGAGATACGCAGTATTTT,TRBV5-1,13,TRBJ2-3,NA,NA
CASSATGTGEDEQFF,TGTGCCAGCAGCGCCACCGGGACAGGGGAGGATGAGCAGTTCTTC,TRBV7-9,15,TRBJ2-1,TRBD1,once
CASKRQGAETQYF,TGTGCCAGCAAGAGACAGGGGGCAGAGACCCAGTACTTC,TRBV27,13,TRBJ2-5,TRBD1,NA
CASSLVLGGTDTQYF,TGCGCCAGCAGCTTGGTGTTGGGGGGAACAGATACGCAGTATTTT,TRBV5-1,15,TRBJ2-3,NA,once
CASSPDGIPYNSPLHF,TGTGCCAGCTCACCAGACGGGATCCCCTATAATTCACCCCTCCACTTT,TRBV18,16,TRBJ1-6,NA,NA
CASRGWGDYGYTF,TGTGCCAGCAGAGGGTGGGGCGACTATGGCTACACCTTC,TRBV2,13,TRBJ1-2,NA,NA
CASSLASHTGELFF,TGTGCCAGCAGCTTAGCTAGCCACACCGGGGAGCTGTTTTTT,TRBV7-9,14,TRBJ2-2,NA,NA
CASSPWTSRDIQYF,TGTGCCAGTAGTCCTTGGACTAGCCGCGACATTCAGTACTTC,TRBV19,14,TRBJ2-4,TRBD2,NA
CASSHNRAGGDEKLFF,TGTGCCAGCAGCCACAATCGAGCGGGGGGCGATGAAAAACTGTTTTTT,TRBV3-1/TRBV3-2,16,TRBJ1-4,NA,NA
CASSDSGLNQPQHF,TGTGCCAGCAGTGACTCGGGACTCAATCAGCCCCAGCATTTT,TRBV6-5,14,TRBJ1-5,NA,NA
CATSRDRQGQSPLHF,TGTGCCACCAGCAGAGATCGCCAGGGTCAATCACCCCTCCACTTT,TRBV15,15,TRBJ1-6,NA,NA
CASSPGTGDEKLFF,TGTGCCAGCTCGCCCGGGACAGGGGATGAAAAACTGTTTTTT,TRBV18,14,TRBJ1-4,TRBD1,NA
CASSPGLGTGFEKLFF,TGCGCCAGCAGCCCAGGCCTCGGGACAGGGTTTGAAAAACTGTTTTTT,TRBV5-1,16,TRBJ1-4,TRBD1,NA
CASVTGLNTEAFF,TGTGCTAGTGTTACAGGACTGAACACTGAAGCTTTCTTT,TRBV12-5,13,TRBJ1-1,NA,once
CASGGQGNTEAFF,TGTGCCAGCGGAGGACAGGGAAACACTGAAGCTTTCTTT,TRBV6-5,13,TRBJ1-1,TRBD1,NA
CASSLEGTGSSYEQYF,TGTGCCAGCAGCTTAGAAGGTACCGGGAGCTCCTACGAGCAGTACTTC,TRBV7-2,16,TRBJ2-7,NA,NA
CASSPPHGQGDSYEQYF,TGTGCCAGCAGCCCCCCCCACGGACAGGGAGACTCCTACGAGCAGTACTTC,TRBV5-8,17,TRBJ2-7,TRBD1,NA
CASSHSGGGTGELFF,TGTGCCAGCAGCCATAGCGGGGGAGGAACCGGGGAGCTGTTTTTT,TRBV6-2/TRBV6-3,15,TRBJ2-2,TRBD2,NA
CASSESGVNQPQHF,TGCGCCAGCAGTGAGTCGGGCGTCAATCAGCCCCAGCATTTT,TRBV10-2,14,TRBJ1-5,NA,NA
CASGLATGGGHEQFF,TGTGCTAGTGGTTTGGCGACAGGGGGGGGACATGAGCAGTTCTTC,TRBV12-5,15,TRBJ2-1,TRBD1,NA
CASSLQGGPETQYF,TGTGCCAGCAGCTTACAGGGGGGCCCAGAGACCCAGTACTTC,TRBV7-6,14,TRBJ2-5,NA,NA
CASSLRGATQETQYF,TGTGCCAGCAGCTTACGGGGGGCCACCCAAGAGACCCAGTACTTC,TRBV11-2,15,TRBJ2-5,NA,NA